This T cell receptor beta chain was observed in a study of T cell responses to AZD1222 COVID-19 vaccine. The repertoire was sequenced with immunoSEQ multiplex PCR; TCRdb's copy has only in-frame clones and lacks some. The table records approximately 200,000 clones, about nine tenths of them present only once. The trim removed 8 bases at V and 0 bases at J, leaving 7 bases unmatched. The CDR3 has 14 residues. CDR1 and CDR2 from the germline V gene are SGDLS and YYNGEE. Comment on this clone: Its antigen is not known.

Study observations and caveats: Among the donors, most were white British and more were female, and clonal diversity was possibly underestimated.

The chain is built from TRBV9 and TRBJ2-7, with 8 bases matching TRBD2. The sequence was obtained from an adult who received the AZD1222 COVID-19 vaccine. The sample in question was peripheral blood, obtained 28 days after the second AZD1222 dose. The CDR3 DNA is TGTGCCAGGACCCGGGGGGGGAGCTCCTACGAGCAGTACTTC. It codes for CARTRGGSSYEQYF.